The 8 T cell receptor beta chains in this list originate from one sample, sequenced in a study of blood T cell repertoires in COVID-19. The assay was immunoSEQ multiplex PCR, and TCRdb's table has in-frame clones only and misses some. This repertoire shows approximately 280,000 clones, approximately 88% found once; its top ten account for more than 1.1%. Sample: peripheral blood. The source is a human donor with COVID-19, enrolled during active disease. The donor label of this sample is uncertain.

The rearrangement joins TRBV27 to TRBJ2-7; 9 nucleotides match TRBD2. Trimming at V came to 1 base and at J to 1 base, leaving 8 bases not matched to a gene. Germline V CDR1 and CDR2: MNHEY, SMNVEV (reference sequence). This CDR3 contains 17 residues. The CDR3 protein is CASSLWSSGMESYEQYF. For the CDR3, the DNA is TGTGCCAGCAGTTTATGGTCTAGCGGGATGGAATCCTACGAGCAGTACTTC.

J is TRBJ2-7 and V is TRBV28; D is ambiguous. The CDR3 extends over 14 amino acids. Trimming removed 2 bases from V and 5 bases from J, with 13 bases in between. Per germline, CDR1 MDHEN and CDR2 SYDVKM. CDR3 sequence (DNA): TGTGCCAGCAGTTTAAACAGATCTCCCCACGAGCAGTACTTC. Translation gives CASSLNRSPHEQYF.

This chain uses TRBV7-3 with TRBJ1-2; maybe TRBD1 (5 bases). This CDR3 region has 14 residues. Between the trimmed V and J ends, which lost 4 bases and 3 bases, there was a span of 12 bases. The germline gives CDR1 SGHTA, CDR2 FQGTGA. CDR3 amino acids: CASSSGRGDYGYTF. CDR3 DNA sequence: TGTGCCAGCAGCTCAGGTCGGGGGGACTATGGCTACACCTTC.

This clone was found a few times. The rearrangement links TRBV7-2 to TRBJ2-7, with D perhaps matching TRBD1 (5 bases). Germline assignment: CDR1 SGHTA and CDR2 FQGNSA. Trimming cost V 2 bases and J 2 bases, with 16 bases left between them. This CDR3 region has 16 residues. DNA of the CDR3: TGTGCCAGCAGCTTAAATGGGGCTACCCTCGCCTACGAGCAGTACTTC. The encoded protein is CASSLNGATLAYEQYF.

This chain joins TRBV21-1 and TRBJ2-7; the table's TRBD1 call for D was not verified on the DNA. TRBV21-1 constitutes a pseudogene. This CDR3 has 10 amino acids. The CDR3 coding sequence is TGTCTGGACAACTCCTACGAGCAGTACTTC. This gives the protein CLDNSYEQYF.

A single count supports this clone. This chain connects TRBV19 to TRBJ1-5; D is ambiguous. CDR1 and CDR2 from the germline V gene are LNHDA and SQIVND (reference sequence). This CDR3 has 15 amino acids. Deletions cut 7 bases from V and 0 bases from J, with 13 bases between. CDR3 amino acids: CASNLGAYSNQPQHF. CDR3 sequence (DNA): TGTGCCAGTAACCTGGGAGCTTATAGCAATCAGCCCCAGCATTTT. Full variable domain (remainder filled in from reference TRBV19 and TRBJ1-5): DGGITQSPKYLFRKEGQNVTLSCEQNLNHDAMYWYRQDPGQGLRLIYYSQIVNDFQKGDIAEGYSVSREKKESFPLTVTSAQKNPTAFYLCASNLGAYSNQPQHFGDGTRLSIL.

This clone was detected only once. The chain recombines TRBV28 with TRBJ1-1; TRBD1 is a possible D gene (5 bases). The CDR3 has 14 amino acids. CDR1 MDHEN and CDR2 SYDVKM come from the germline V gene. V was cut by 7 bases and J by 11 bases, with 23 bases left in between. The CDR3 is CASTRGTGDGYAFF. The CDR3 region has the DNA TGTGCCAGCACCCGCGGGACCGGGGACGGGTATGCTTTCTTT.

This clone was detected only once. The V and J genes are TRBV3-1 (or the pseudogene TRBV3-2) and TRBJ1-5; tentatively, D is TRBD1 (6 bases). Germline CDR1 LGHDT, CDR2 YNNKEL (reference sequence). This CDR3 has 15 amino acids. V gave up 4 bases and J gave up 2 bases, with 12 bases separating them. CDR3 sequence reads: CASSPRYRGNQPQHF. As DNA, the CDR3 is TGTGCCAGCAGCCCCCGGTACAGGGGCAATCAGCCCCAGCATTTT.